This entry lists 31 T cell receptor beta chains sequenced from one sample in a study of blood T cell repertoires in COVID-19. Data came from immunoSEQ multiplex PCR; TCRdb stores just in-frame clones and leaves some out. The sample records roughly 100,000 clones, less than 85% being singletons. What was sequenced was peripheral blood. These receptors all stem from a woman in her 70s with active or convalescent COVID-19.

V and J are TRBV3-1 (or the pseudogene TRBV3-2) and TRBJ1-5; 10 bases agree with TRBD1. With 3 bases clipped from V and 6 bases from J, the junction kept 2 bases outside the gene matches. The length of the CDR3 is 14 residues. CDR1 LGHDT and CDR2 YNNKEL come from the germline V gene (reference sequence). DNA of the CDR3: TGTGCCAGCAGCCAGACAGGGGGCATTCAGCCCCAGCATTTT. Its translation: CASSQTGGIQPQHF.

The chain is built from TRBV6-1 and TRBJ2-5; the D gene is possibly TRBD1 (5 bases). Germline values: CDR1 MNHNS, CDR2 SASEGT. The CDR3 has 15 amino acids. Trimming removed 3 bases at V and 5 bases at J, with 16 bases between. The CDR3 protein is CASSEWTSLGETQYF. The CDR3 coding sequence is TGTGCCAGCAGTGAGTGGACAAGTCTTGGGGAGACCCAGTACTTC.

This chain uses TRBV6-6 with TRBJ2-7, with 12 bases lining up with TRBD2. The germline V gene encodes CDR1 MNHNY and CDR2 SVGAGI (reference sequence). The CDR3 sequence is 16 residues long. The V segment lost 6 bases and the J segment 3 bases; nucleotides outside the gene matches: 9. The chain's CDR3 is CASSPGLAGHYYEQYF. The CDR3 nucleotides read TGTGCCAGCAGCCCTGGACTAGCGGGACATTACTACGAGCAGTACTTC.

The chain carries TRBV9 and TRBJ2-5, with TRBD2 identical over 8 bases. Per germline, CDR1 SGDLS and CDR2 YYNGEE. V lost 4 bases to trimming and J lost 3 bases; unmatched junction nucleotides: 5. The CDR3 is 14 residues long. Here the CDR3 DNA reads TGTGCCAGCAGCTCGTACGGGGGGGAAGAGACCCAGTACTTC. Protein product: CASSSYGGEETQYF.

The chain employs TRBV24-1 and TRBJ2-1; TRBD2 aligns across 7 bases. The CDR3 loop spans 13 amino acids. The J segment lost 9 bases and the V segment lost 9 bases, leaving 10 bases of the junction unmatched. In germline, CDR1 is KGHDR, CDR2 SFDVKD. For the CDR3, the DNA is TGTGCCACCGGGGAGGGAGGGCAAGGTGAGCAGTTCTTC. Protein sequence: CATGEGGQGEQFF.

The chain links TRBV23-1 to TRBJ2-3; no clear D gene. TRBV23-1 is an ORF; its function is uncertain. This CDR3 region has 14 residues. V was shortened by 4 bases and J by 0 bases, with 8 bases between the two germline ends. This chain's CDR3 is CASSPQASTDTQYF. CDR3 sequence (DNA): TGCGCCAGCAGTCCCCAAGCTAGCACAGATACGCAGTATTTT.

This rearrangement joins TRBV19 to TRBJ2-7, with TRBD1 matching over 8 bases. V shed 1 base, J shed 5 bases, and the junction held 10 bases outside the gene matches. CDR1 is LNHDA and CDR2 is SQIVND in the germline V gene (reference sequence). The CDR3 is 16 amino acids. DNA of the CDR3: TGTGCCAGTAGTATAGGTTCCGGGACAGGAGGTAACGAGCAGTACTTC. It is translated as CASSIGSGTGGNEQYF. Together with reference TRBV19 and TRBJ2-7, the CDR3 gives the full variable domain: DGGITQSPKYLFRKEGQNVTLSCEQNLNHDAMYWYRQDPGQGLRLIYYSQIVNDFQKGDIAEGYSVSREKKESFPLTVTSAQKNPTAFYLCASSIGSGTGGNEQYFGPGTRLTVT.

The chain employs TRBV18 and TRBJ1-5; maybe TRBD1 (5 bases). CDR3 length: 13 residues. The V and J ends lost 3 bases and 8 bases respectively, with 11 bases between them. Germline V CDR1 and CDR2: KGHSH, LQKENI. The CDR3 protein is CASSPREIEPQHF. Written as DNA, the CDR3 is TGTGCCAGCTCACCCAGGGAAATTGAGCCCCAGCATTTT.

The chain joins TRBV2 to TRBJ2-3; 9 nucleotides align to TRBD2. V was clipped by 5 bases and J by 5 bases; unmatched bases: 5. The CDR3 totals 14 residues. CDR1 and CDR2 (germline): SNHLY, FYNNEI. CDR3 DNA sequence: TGTGCCAGCAGTCAAGGGCGGGGGGGAGATACGCAGTATTTT. Residues: CASSQGRGGDTQYF.

This clone was detected once. The J gene is TRBJ2-7, the V gene TRBV29-1, with TRBD1 identical over 8 bases. Germline CDR1 and CDR2: SQVTM and ANQGSEA. This CDR3 has 12 amino acids. Losses at the gene ends were 5 bases for V and 4 bases for J; bases not matched to a gene: 4. The CDR3 DNA follows: TGCAGCGTTTCTAGGACAGGGTACGAGCAGTACTTC. It codes for CSVSRTGYEQYF.

This chain links TRBV6-4 with TRBJ1-3; possibly TRBD1 for D (6 bases). CDR1 and CDR2 (germline): MRHNA, SNTAGT. The V and J ends lost 4 bases and 0 bases respectively, with 10 bases between them. The CDR3 runs to 15 residues. The DNA for the CDR3 is TGTGCCAGCAGTGGAGGACAGAACTCTGGAAACACCATATATTTT. Encoded protein: CASSGGQNSGNTIYF.

This clone was detected only a few times. The chain recombines TRBV28 with TRBJ1-2; 9 nucleotides match TRBD1. Trimming removed 6 bases from V and 2 bases from J; junction bases left unmatched: 4. Germline V gene lookup returns CDR1 MDHEN and CDR2 SYDVKM. The CDR3 covers 14 residues. The CDR3 nucleotides are TGTGCCAGCAGGAGACAGGGGGGCAACTATGGCTACACCTTC. Translating it yields CASRRQGGNYGYTF.

This chain joins TRBV12-2 and TRBJ2-7; the table's D call, TRBD2, was not checked against the DNA. TRBV12-2 is a known pseudogene. The CDR3 spans 16 residues. The CDR3 DNA reads TGTGCAAGTCGCTTTGGGGGGGCTAGCCATTACTACGAGCAGTACTTC. Encoded protein: CASRFGGASHYYEQYF.

The chain uses TRBV29-1 and TRBJ1-1; tentative D call: TRBD1 (6 bases). This CDR3 is built from 13 residues. Germline V gene lookup returns CDR1 SQVTM and CDR2 ANQGSEA. Trimming took 3 bases from V and 0 from J, leaving 8 bases between them. CDR3 DNA: TGCAGCGTTGAGGGACACTTGAACACTGAAGCTTTCTTT. Protein sequence: CSVEGHLNTEAFF.

On this clone itself: A read error may account for a junction end that differs from germline. This chain joins TRBV5-1 and TRBJ2-7; 8 bases agree with TRBD1. Germline V gives CDR1 SGHRS, CDR2 YFSETQ. The length of the CDR3 is 13 residues. This CDR3 reads CASSLDSSGTGNF. The DNA of the CDR3 is TGCGCCAGCAGCTTGGATAGCTCCGGGACAGGCAACTTC.

V gene TRBV2 combines with J gene TRBJ2-3, with D maybe TRBD2 (6 bases). V shed 2 bases and J shed 6 bases, with 12 bases lying between them. This CDR3 spans 14 amino acids. Looked up from germline, CDR1 is SNHLY and CDR2 is FYNNEI. CDR3: CASSEWTTPDTQYF. The CDR3 region has the DNA TGTGCCAGCAGTGAATGGACTACCCCGGATACGCAGTATTTT.

The gene calls are TRBV5-1 and TRBJ1-6; 8 nucleotides match TRBD1. Germline loops: CDR1 SGHRS, CDR2 YFSETQ. V lost 1 base to trimming and J lost 12 bases; unmatched junction nucleotides: 9. This CDR3 has 15 amino acids. The chain's CDR3 is CASSLSGQGTQPLHF. The CDR3 nucleotides read TGCGCCAGCAGCTTGTCAGGACAGGGCACTCAACCCCTCCACTTT.

A word on this clone: Within the sample, other DNA sequences also encode this same CDR3. The V gene is TRBV24-1, the J gene TRBJ1-2, with TRBD1 matching over 9 bases. The CDR3 consists of 13 residues. V gave up 4 bases and J gave up 5 bases; unmatched junction bases: 1. Germline CDR1 reads KGHDR; CDR2 reads SFDVKD. The CDR3: CATSDGQGYGYTF. The CDR3 DNA sequence: TGTGCCACCAGTGACGGACAGGGGTATGGCTACACCTTC.

The genes are TRBV25-1 and TRBJ2-5; 13 bases agree with TRBD2. V was clipped by 4 bases and J by 2 bases; unmatched bases: 7. The CDR3 consists of 17 residues. Looked up from germline, CDR1 is MGHDK and CDR2 is SYGVNS. The CDR3, as DNA: TGTGCCAGCAGTGGGACTAGCGGGAGTGACGGGCAAGAGACCCAGTACTTC. This translates into CASSGTSGSDGQETQYF.

This clone was observed a single time. V gene TRBV28 combines with J gene TRBJ1-2, with D perhaps matching TRBD1 (6 bases). The CDR3 has 14 amino acids. Germline V lookup: CDR1 MDHEN, CDR2 SYDVKM. V shed 6 bases and J shed 7 bases, with 18 bases lying between them. Here the CDR3 DNA reads TGTGCCAGCAGGGACCTCACAGGGAATCTTGGCTACACCTTC. It translates to CASRDLTGNLGYTF.

The gene calls are TRBV18 and TRBJ2-1; TRBD2 agrees at 10 bases. This CDR3 region has 15 residues. Germline assignment: CDR1 KGHSH and CDR2 LQKENI. The ends lost 3 bases at V and 3 bases at J; junction bases unmatched: 2. In DNA, the CDR3 is TGTGCCAGCTCACCTTCTAGCGGGAGCTACAATGAGCAGTTCTTC. Amino acid sequence: CASSPSSGSYNEQFF. The full variable domain, rest sourced from reference TRBV18 and TRBJ2-1, is NAGVMQNPRHLVRRRGQEARLRCSPMKGHSHVYWYRQLPEEGLKFMVYLQKENIIDESGMPKERFSAEFPKEGPSILRIQQVVRGDSAAYFCASSPSSGSYNEQFFGPGTRLTVL.

The chain combines TRBV3-1 (or the pseudogene TRBV3-2) with TRBJ2-3, with TRBD2 identical over 11 bases. In germline, CDR1 is LGHDT, CDR2 YNNKEL (reference sequence). The CDR3 is 16 amino acids. J lost 8 bases, V lost 2 bases, and 9 bases had no gene match. CDR3 protein: CASSQLGGSGGVTQYF. The CDR3 DNA reads TGTGCCAGCAGCCAATTAGGAGGTAGCGGGGGGGTTACGCAGTATTTT.

This clone was recorded a few times. The chain couples TRBV30 to TRBJ1-5; tentative D call: TRBD1 (6 bases). From germline, CDR1 is GTSNPN and CDR2 SVGIG (reference sequence). This CDR3 is built from 15 residues. The V and J ends lost 2 bases and 2 bases respectively, with 13 bases between them. CDR3 DNA sequence: TGTGCCTGGAGTCTTCTGGGGGCGGGCAATCAGCCCCAGCATTTT. Translating gives CAWSLLGAGNQPQHF. The complete variable domain, with remaining parts taken from reference TRBV30 and TRBJ1-5, reads SQTIHQWPATLVQPVGSPLSLECTVEGTSNPNLYWYRQAAGRGLQLLFYSVGIGQISSEVPQNLSASRPQDRQFILSSKKLLLSDSGFYLCAWSLLGAGNQPQHFGDGTRLSIL.

This clone appeared a single time. This sequence joins TRBV7-2 and TRBJ1-2, with no clear D. Trimming stripped 1 base from V and 2 bases from J, with 8 bases between. The CDR3 consists of 14 residues. In germline, CDR1 is SGHTA, CDR2 FQGNSA. The CDR3 is CASSLGPGNYGYTF. The CDR3 nucleotides are TGTGCCAGCAGCTTAGGACCGGGGAACTATGGCTACACCTTC.

The V gene is TRBV7-9, the J gene TRBJ1-2; D gene ambiguous. CDR1 and CDR2 (germline): SEHNR, FQNEAQ (reference sequence). V gave up 1 base and J gave up 6 bases, with 6 bases separating them. The CDR3 has 12 amino acids. For the CDR3, the DNA is TGTGCCAGCAGCTTAGAGAGGAATGGCTACACCTTC. Residues: CASSLERNGYTF.

This clone was observed a handful of times. The genes are TRBV2 and TRBJ1-1; D is unclear. The germline gives CDR1 SNHLY, CDR2 FYNNEI. The CDR3 has 12 residues. V was clipped by 8 bases and J by 1 base, with 8 bases between them. The CDR3 nucleotides are TGTGCCAGCCAGGCATCGAACACTGAAGCTTTCTTT. Translation gives CASQASNTEAFF.

The V and J genes are TRBV9 and TRBJ2-7; tentatively, D is TRBD1 (5 bases). This CDR3 comprises 15 residues. The germline CDR1 and CDR2 sequences are SGDLS and YYNGEE. V was cut by 0 bases and J by 5 bases, with 15 bases left in between. The CDR3 sequence: CASSVESGFINEQYF. The CDR3 DNA sequence: TGTGCCAGCAGCGTAGAGTCAGGGTTCATCAACGAGCAGTACTTC. Variable domain in full (rest from reference TRBV9 and TRBJ2-7): DSGVTQTPKHLITATGQRVTLRCSPRSGDLSVYWYQQSLDQGLQFLIQYYNGEERAKGNILERFSAQQFPDLHSELNLSSLELGDSALYFCASSVESGFINEQYFGPGTRLTVT.

The V call is TRBV28, the J call TRBJ1-1; the match to TRBD1 covers 8 bases. CDR3 length: 16 amino acids. The germline gives CDR1 MDHEN, CDR2 SYDVKM. V was clipped by 2 bases and J by 1 base; unmatched bases: 6. The CDR3 DNA is TGTGCCAGCAGTTTAGCAAAGGGGACAGGGAACACTGAAGCTTTCTTT. Translated: CASSLAKGTGNTEAFF.

CDR3 nucleotides: TGCAGCGTTGTGCTGGGGGCCTTTGGAGAAAAACTGTTTTTT. Its protein is CSVVLGAFGEKLFF. This rearrangement joins TRBV29-1 to TRBJ1-4; possibly TRBD1 for D (6 bases). The CDR3 is 14 residues long. V was shortened by 4 bases and J by 8 bases, with 17 bases between the two germline ends. In germline, CDR1 is SQVTM, CDR2 ANQGSEA.

J is TRBJ2-6 and V is TRBV28; a possible D gene is TRBD2 (5 bases). Germline V gene sequence: CDR1 MDHEN, CDR2 SYDVKM. V was clipped by 2 bases and J by 2 bases, with 7 bases between them. This CDR3 is 15 amino acids long. CDR3 in amino acids: CASSLGETGANVLTF. CDR3 sequence (DNA): TGTGCCAGCAGTTTAGGGGAGACTGGGGCCAACGTCCTGACTTTC.

The V call is TRBV5-1, the J call TRBJ2-1, with 7 bases aligning to TRBD2. J gave up 5 bases and V 1 base, and 6 bases lay outside the gene matches. Germline CDR1 SGHRS, CDR2 YFSETQ. The CDR3 is 15 amino acids. The CDR3 coding sequence is TGCGCCAGCAGCTTGAACCAGGGAGGGGACAATGAGCAGTTCTTC. Its translation: CASSLNQGGDNEQFF.